This T cell receptor (beta chain) is from a study of CD8+CD57+ T cells in acquired aplastic anemia. This clonotype occurred once. As yet, its antigen is unknown. A read error may produce the germline difference seen at one junction end. Individuals selected for sequencing had exhibited CD8+CD57+ cell expansion on flow cytometry. Study conclusions and caveats: Between the patient and control groups, CD8+ Simpson's diversity did not differ significantly. Patients had approximately 29 CD8+ CDR3 sequences in common with controls (the shared set).

Genomic DNA served as template for TCR beta VDJ and CDR3 profiling. MiXCR, applied by TCRdb to the reads, yields one record per CDR3 protein. This table has 260,000 or so distinct CDR3 sequences, 82% appearing once. Germline V gene sequence: CDR1 LNHDA, CDR2 SQIVND (reference sequence). There are 15 residues in the CDR3. The chain carries TRBV19 and TRBJ2-1, with no clear D. The clonotype comes from a human donor with aplastic anemia. The sequencing input was sorted CD4+, CD8+, or CD8+CD57+ T cells (not recorded which) from PBMCs. CDR3 sequence: CASSILERDEKLHFF. The CDR3, as DNA: TGTGCCAGTAGTATATTAGAGAGAGATGAAAAACTGCATTTTTTC. Combining the CDR3 with reference TRBV19 and TRBJ2-1 gives the whole variable domain DGGITQSPKYLFRKEGQNVTLSCEQNLNHDAMYWYRQDPGQGLRLIYYSQIVNDFQKGDIAEGYSVSREKKESFPLTVTSAQKNPTAFYLCASSILERDEKLHFFGPGTRLTVL.